The clone carrying this TCR beta chain was seen many times. Researchers made TCR beta libraries by using iRepertoire HTBI primers and running Arm-PCR on CDR3 regions. From the multiplex PCR reads, TCRdb called clonotypes with MiXCR, one entry per CDR3 protein. The sample has approximately 490,000 distinct CDR3 sequences; 15% to 20% are singletons. The sample is drawn from a study of regulatory T cells in long-lasting Graves disease. Turning to the study itself: Graves' patients, diagnosed recently, had received antithyroid drugs under 3 months.

Described time point: newly diagnosed GD, antithyroid drugs for less than 3 months. PBMC-derived RNA was used for the TCR library. The same sample was also studied in work on T cells in Graves' hyperthyroidism and ophthalmopathy.

The sequencing used peripheral blood mononuclear cells (PBMCs), collected at new diagnosis, from a patient treated with antithyroid drugs. The receptor's source is a middle-aged man with Graves disease.

CDR3 residues: CASRPSGGRIQYF. The DNA of the CDR3 is TGTGCCAGCAGGCCGTCCGGGGGAAGGATTCAGTACTTC. The rearrangement links TRBV12-3 or TRBV12-4 to TRBJ2-4; tentative D call: TRBD2 (6 bases). The V end lost 6 bases, the J end lost 10 bases, and 16 bases lay between the germline ends. The CDR3 runs 13 residues.